The clone carrying this T cell receptor (beta chain) appeared a few times. What it binds is not known. Trimming cost V 7 bases and J 7 bases; bases outside gene matches: 9. Germline V gene data show CDR1 as SEHNR and CDR2 as FQNEAQ (reference sequence). The CDR3 runs to 13 residues. The entry originates in a study of T cell repertoires in cytomegalovirus infection. As for the study in general: Based on public TCR beta signatures, there were indications of CMV infection and of a matching HLA type.

Study-level points and caveats: Cumulated frequencies of public TCR beta families served to identify carriers of CMV plus the relevant HLA. In two of eight donors, the top clonotype was HLA-C-restricted CMV-specific.

Using its own MiXCR run on the reads, TCRdb lists one record per CDR3 protein. This table holds hundreds of thousands of distinct CDR3 sequences, less than 40% found once. Specimen: PBMCs. This sequence was found in a human donor in good health (CMV status not recorded). Some clones in this sample may be carry-over from other donors' samples. The chain is built from TRBV7-9 and TRBJ1-1; 7 positions match TRBD1. Here the CDR3 DNA reads TGTGCCAGCACACCGGGACAGTACGGTGAAGCTTTCTTT. Translation gives CASTPGQYGEAFF.